Below are 6 T cell receptor beta chains sequenced from a single sample in a study of cytomegalovirus exposure and HLA in healthy donors. This PCR relied on a set of 60 Vbeta primers and 13 Jbeta primers. Sequencing used immunoSEQ multiplex PCR; TCRdb keeps in-frame clones, though not all of them. The sample contains 100,000 to 150,000 clones, 60% to 85% of which appear only once. The sequenced sample consisted of PBMCs. All receptors come from a man younger than 40 in good health and CMV-seronegative.

Notes on this clone: Germline and junction disagree at one end, which may indicate a read error. The chain uses TRBV19 and TRBJ2-1, with 7 nucleotides matching TRBD1. The CDR3 runs 12 residues. Germline assignment: CDR1 LNHDA and CDR2 SQIVND (reference sequence). CDR3 in DNA: TGTGCCAGTAGGACCCGACAGGGTATGGAGATCTTC. Its protein product is CASRTRQGMEIF.

The chain joins TRBV20-1 to TRBJ1-3, with unresolved D. V was pared by 1 base and J by 8 bases, with 6 bases between. The CDR3 loop spans 11 amino acids. The germline gives CDR1 DFQATT, CDR2 SNEGSKA (reference sequence). In DNA, the CDR3 is TGCAGTGCTAGAGGGAGGGACACCATATATTTT. Protein sequence: CSARGRDTIYF.

The chain has TRBV5-4 and TRBJ2-4; D remains unclear. CDR3 size: 15 residues. Trimming took 0 bases from V and 2 from J, leaving 9 bases between them. Germline V gene sequence: CDR1 SGHNT, CDR2 YYREEE (reference sequence). This CDR3 reads CASSLAGWTKNIQYF. The CDR3 nucleotides read TGTGCCAGCAGCTTGGCCGGGTGGACCAAAAACATTCAGTACTTC.

This chain joins TRBV5-4 and TRBJ2-5; maybe TRBD1 (6 bases). The last part of the DNA fits TRBJ2-7 better; the J call may be wrong. CDR1 and CDR2 from the germline V gene are SGHNT and YYREEE (reference sequence). The CDR3 runs to 15 residues. The CDR3 DNA is TGTGCCAGCAGCTTGAAGACAGGTTTCTCCTACGAGCAGTACTTC. Protein: CASSLKTGFSYEQYF.

V is TRBV12-2 and J is TRBJ1-1; TRBD1, the D gene given by the table, was not confirmed from the DNA. TRBV12-2 is recorded as a pseudogene. The CDR3 consists of 15 residues. CDR3: CASRFRQGRNTEAFF. CDR3 DNA sequence: TGTGCAAGTCGCTTCAGACAGGGTAGGAACACTGAAGCTTTCTTT.

This clone was recorded once. The chain carries TRBV5-6 and TRBJ2-5, with 8 positions matching TRBD2. V shed 1 base, J shed 5 bases, and the junction held 16 bases outside the gene matches. This CDR3 has 18 amino acids. Germline-derived CDR1 and CDR2 are SGHDT and YYEEEE. CDR3: CASSLQGPRGGSRETQYF. CDR3 nucleotides: TGTGCCAGCAGCTTGCAGGGTCCCCGCGGGGGGTCACGGGAGACCCAGTACTTC.